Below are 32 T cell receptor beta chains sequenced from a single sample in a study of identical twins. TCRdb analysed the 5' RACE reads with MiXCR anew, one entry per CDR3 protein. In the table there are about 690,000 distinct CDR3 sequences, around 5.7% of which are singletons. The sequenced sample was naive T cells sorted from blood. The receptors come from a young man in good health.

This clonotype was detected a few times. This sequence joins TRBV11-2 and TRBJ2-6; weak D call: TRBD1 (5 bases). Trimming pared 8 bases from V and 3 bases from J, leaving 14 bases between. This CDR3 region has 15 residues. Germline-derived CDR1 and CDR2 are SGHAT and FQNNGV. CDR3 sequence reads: CASHAIRDGANVLTF. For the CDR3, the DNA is TGTGCCAGCCACGCCATCAGGGATGGGGCCAACGTCCTGACTTTC.

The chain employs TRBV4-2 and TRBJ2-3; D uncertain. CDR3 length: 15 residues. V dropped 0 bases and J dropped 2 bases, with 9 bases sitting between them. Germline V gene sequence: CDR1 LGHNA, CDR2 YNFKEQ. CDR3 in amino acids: CASSQEFYLTDTQYF. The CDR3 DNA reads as TGTGCCAGCAGCCAAGAGTTTTACCTCACAGATACGCAGTATTTT.

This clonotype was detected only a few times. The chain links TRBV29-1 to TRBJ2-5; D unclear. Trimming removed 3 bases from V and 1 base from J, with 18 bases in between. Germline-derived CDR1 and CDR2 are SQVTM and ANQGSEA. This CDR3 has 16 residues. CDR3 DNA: TGCAGCGTTGACTTATCTTACCGGGCAGCCCAAGAGACCCAGTACTTC. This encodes CSVDLSYRAAQETQYF.

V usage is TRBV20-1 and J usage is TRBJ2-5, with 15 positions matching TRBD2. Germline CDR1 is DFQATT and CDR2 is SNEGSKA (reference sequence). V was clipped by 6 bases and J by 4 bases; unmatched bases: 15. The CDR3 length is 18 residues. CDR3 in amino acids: CSAEPGLAGGGLLETQYF. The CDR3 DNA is TGCAGTGCGGAACCGGGACTAGCGGGAGGCGGGCTATTAGAGACCCAGTACTTC.

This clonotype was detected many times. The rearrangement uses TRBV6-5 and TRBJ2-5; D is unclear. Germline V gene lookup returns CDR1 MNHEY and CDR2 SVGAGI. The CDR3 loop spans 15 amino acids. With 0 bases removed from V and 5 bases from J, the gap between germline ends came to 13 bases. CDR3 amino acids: CASSYSLGLEETQYF. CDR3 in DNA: TGTGCCAGCAGTTACTCCCTCGGCCTAGAGGAGACCCAGTACTTC.

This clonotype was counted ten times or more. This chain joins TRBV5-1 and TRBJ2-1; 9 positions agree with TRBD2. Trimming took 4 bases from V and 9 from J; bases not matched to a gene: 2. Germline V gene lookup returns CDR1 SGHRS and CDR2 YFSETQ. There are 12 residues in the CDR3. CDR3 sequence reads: CASSGSGSEQFF. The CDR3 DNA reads TGCGCCAGCAGCGGTAGCGGGAGTGAGCAGTTCTTC.

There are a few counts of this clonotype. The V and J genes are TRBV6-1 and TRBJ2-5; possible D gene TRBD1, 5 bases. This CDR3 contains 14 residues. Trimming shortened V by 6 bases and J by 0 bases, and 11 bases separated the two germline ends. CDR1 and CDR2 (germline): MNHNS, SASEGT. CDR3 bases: TGTGCCAGCAGCCCTACAGGAGACCAAGAGACCCAGTACTTC. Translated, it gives CASSPTGDQETQYF.

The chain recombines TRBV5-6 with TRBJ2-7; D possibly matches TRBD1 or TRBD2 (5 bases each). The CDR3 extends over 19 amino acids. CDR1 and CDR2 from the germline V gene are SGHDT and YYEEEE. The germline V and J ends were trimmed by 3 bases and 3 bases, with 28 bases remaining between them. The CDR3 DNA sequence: TGTGCCAGCAGCTCCCCTCCCCATAATGCGCTGGGGGTCAACTACGAGCAGTACTTC. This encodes CASSSPPHNALGVNYEQYF.

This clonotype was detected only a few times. This chain's CDR3 is CASSLVSPGRPGHEQFF. The DNA for the CDR3 is TGTGCCAGCAGCTTAGTATCTCCGGGGCGTCCGGGCCATGAGCAGTTCTTC. The chain couples TRBV11-2 to TRBJ2-1, with D perhaps assigned TRBD1 or TRBD2 (5 bases each). Trimming stripped 1 base from V and 8 bases from J, with 21 bases between. The germline CDR1 and CDR2 sequences are SGHAT and FQNNGV. The CDR3 is made up of 17 amino acids.

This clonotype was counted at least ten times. CDR3: CASSLPGQPQHF. The DNA of the CDR3 is TGTGCCAGCAGCTTGCCAGGACAGCCCCAGCATTTT. The rearrangement joins TRBV5-6 to TRBJ1-5; D is unresolved. With 1 base removed from V and 7 bases from J, the gap between germline ends came to 6 bases. Germline V lookup: CDR1 SGHDT, CDR2 YYEEEE. The CDR3 covers 12 residues.

This CDR3 reads CASSLARLAGGRPSSTDTQYF. The CDR3 nucleotides are TGCGCCAGCAGCTTGGCTCGACTAGCGGGAGGGCGACCTTCTAGCACAGATACGCAGTATTTT. The chain recombines TRBV5-1 with TRBJ2-3; TRBD2 matches at 14 bases. CDR3 size: 21 residues. CDR1 and CDR2 (germline): SGHRS, YFSETQ. Germline trimming cut 0 bases from V and 0 bases from J; bases unmatched to any gene: 12. Variable domain in full (rest from reference TRBV5-1 and TRBJ2-3): KAGVTQTPRYLIKTRGQQVTLSCSPISGHRSVSWYQQTPGQGLQFLFEYFSETQRNKGNFPGRFSGRQFSNSRSEMNVSTLELGDSALYLCASSLARLAGGRPSSTDTQYFGPGTRLTVL.

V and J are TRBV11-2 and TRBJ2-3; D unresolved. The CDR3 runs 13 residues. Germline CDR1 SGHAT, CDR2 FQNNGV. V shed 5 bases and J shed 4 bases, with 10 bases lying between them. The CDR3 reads CASSITVADTQYF. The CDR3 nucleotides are TGTGCCAGCAGCATCACCGTTGCAGATACGCAGTATTTT. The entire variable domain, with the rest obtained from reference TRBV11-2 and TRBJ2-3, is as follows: EAGVAQSPRYKIIEKRQSVAFWCNPISGHATLYWYQQILGQGPKLLIQFQNNGVVDDSQLPKDRFSAERLKGVDSTLKIQPAKLEDSAVYLCASSITVADTQYFGPGTRLTVL.

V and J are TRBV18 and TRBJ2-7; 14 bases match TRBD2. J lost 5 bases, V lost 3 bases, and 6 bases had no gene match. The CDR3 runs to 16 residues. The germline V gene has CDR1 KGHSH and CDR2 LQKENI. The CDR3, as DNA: TGTGCCAGCTCACCGGGACTAGCGGGAGTTGTCAACGAGCAGTACGTC. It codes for CASSPGLAGVVNEQYV.

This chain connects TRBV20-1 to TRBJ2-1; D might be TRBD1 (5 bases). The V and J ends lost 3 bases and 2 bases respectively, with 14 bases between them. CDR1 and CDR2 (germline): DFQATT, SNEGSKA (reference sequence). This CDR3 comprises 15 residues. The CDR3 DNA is TGCAGTGCTAGTCTATCCAGGGTCGCCTACAATGAGCAGTTCTTC. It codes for CSASLSRVAYNEQFF.

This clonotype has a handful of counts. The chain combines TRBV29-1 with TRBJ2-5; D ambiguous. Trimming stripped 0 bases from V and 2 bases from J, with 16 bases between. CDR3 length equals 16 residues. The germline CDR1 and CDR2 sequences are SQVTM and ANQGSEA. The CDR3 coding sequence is TGCAGCGTTGAAGAACGCGCGGAGCACTTTCAAGAGACCCAGTACTTC. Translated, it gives CSVEERAEHFQETQYF.

The CDR3 sequence: CASSSQDYYEQYF. DNA of the CDR3: TGTGCCAGCAGTTCTCAGGATTACTACGAGCAGTACTTC. The chain links TRBV6-5 to TRBJ2-7; D remains unclear. Trimming removed 4 bases at V and 3 bases at J, with 10 bases between. Germline loops: CDR1 MNHEY, CDR2 SVGAGI. CDR3 length: 13 amino acids.

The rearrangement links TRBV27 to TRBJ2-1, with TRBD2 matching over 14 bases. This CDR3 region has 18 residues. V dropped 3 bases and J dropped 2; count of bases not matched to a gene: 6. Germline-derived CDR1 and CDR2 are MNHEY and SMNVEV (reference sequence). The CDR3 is CASSLLGLAGETYNEQFF. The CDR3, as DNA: TGTGCCAGCAGTTTGTTGGGACTAGCGGGAGAAACCTACAATGAGCAGTTCTTC.

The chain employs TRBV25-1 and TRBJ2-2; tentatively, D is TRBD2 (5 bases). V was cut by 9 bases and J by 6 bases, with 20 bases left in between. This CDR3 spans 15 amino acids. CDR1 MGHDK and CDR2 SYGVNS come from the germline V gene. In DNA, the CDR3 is TGTGCCAGTGGACTTGGGCTAGCTATATCCGGGGAGCTGTTTTTT. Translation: CASGLGLAISGELFF.

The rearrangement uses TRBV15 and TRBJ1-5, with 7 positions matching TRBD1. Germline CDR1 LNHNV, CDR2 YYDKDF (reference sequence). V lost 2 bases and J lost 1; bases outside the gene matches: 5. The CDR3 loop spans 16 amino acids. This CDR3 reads CATSRYGQESNQPQHF. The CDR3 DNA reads TGTGCCACCAGCAGATACGGACAGGAGAGCAATCAGCCCCAGCATTTT.

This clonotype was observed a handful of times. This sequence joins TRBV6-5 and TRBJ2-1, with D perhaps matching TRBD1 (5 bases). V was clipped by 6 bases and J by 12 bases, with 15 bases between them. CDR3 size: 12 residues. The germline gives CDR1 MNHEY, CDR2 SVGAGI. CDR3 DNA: TGTGCCAGCAGACCCGGACAAGGTCCGCAGTTCTTC. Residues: CASRPGQGPQFF.

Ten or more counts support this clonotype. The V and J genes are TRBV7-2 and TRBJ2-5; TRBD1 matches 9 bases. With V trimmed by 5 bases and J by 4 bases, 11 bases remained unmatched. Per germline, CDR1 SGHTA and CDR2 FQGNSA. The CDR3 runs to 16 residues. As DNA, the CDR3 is TGTGCCAGCAGCCCATCAGCGAACAGGGGGCCAGAGACCCAGTACTTC. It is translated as CASSPSANRGPETQYF.

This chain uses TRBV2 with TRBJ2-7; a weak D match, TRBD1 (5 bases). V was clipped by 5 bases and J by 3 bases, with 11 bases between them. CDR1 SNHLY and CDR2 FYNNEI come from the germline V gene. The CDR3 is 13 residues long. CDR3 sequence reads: CASSRTDNYEQYV. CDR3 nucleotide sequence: TGTGCCAGCAGTAGGACGGACAACTACGAGCAGTACGTC.

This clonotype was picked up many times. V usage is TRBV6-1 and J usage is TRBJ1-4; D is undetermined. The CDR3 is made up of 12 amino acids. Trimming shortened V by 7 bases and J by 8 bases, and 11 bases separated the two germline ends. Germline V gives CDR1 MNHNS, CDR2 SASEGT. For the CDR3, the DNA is TGTGCCAGCATGGAAGGAGGGGAAAAACTGTTTTTT. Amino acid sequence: CASMEGGEKLFF.

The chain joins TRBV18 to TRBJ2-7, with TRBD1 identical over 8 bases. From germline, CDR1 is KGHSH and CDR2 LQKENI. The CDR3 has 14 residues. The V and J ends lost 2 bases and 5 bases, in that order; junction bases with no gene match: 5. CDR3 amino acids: CASSPIDRGHEQYV. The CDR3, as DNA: TGTGCCAGCTCACCAATTGACAGGGGCCACGAGCAGTACGTC.

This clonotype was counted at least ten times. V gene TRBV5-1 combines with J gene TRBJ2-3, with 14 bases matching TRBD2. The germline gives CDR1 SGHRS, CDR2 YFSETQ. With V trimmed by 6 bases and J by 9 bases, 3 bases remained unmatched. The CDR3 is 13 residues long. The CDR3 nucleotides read TGCGCCAGCATGGGACTAGCGGGAGCCACGCAGTATTTT. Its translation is CASMGLAGATQYF.

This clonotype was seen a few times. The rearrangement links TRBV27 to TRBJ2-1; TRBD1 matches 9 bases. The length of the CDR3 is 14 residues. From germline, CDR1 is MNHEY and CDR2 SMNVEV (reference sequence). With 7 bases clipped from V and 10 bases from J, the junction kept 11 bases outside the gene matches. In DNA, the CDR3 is TGTGCCAGCAAACTTAGGGACAGGGCTGCCGAGCAGTTCTTC. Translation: CASKLRDRAAEQFF.

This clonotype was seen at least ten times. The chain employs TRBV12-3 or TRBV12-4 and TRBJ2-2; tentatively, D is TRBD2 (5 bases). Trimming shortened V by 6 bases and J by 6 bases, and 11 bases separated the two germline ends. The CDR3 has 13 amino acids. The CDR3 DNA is TGTGCCAGCAGCAAGAATAGCGCCGGGGAGCTGTTTTTT. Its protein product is CASSKNSAGELFF.

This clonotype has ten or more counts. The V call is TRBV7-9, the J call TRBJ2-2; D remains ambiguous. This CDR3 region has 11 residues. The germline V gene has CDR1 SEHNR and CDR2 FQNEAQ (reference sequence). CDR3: CATTGAGELFF. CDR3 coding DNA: TGTGCGACCACGGGTGCCGGGGAGCTGTTTTTT.

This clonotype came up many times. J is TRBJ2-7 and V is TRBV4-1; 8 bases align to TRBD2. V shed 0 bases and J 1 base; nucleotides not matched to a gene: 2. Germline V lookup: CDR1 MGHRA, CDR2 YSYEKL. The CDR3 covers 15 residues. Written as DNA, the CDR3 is TGCGCCAGCAGCCAAGAATCGGGAGGGTCCTACGAGCAGTACGTC. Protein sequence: CASSQESGGSYEQYV.

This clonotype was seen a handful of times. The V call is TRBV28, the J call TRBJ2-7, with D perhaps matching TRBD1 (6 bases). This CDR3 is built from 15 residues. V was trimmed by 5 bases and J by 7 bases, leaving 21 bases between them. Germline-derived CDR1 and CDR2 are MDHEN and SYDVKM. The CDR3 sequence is CASSRTTQGGVEQYF. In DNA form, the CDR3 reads TGTGCCAGCAGTAGGACAACACAAGGGGGAGTGGAGCAGTACTTC.

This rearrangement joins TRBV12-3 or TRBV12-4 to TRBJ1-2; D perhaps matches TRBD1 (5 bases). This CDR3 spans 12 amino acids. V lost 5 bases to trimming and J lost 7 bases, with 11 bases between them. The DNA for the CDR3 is TGTGCCAGCAGTGGTGGGACGGCTGGCTACACCTTC. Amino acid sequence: CASSGGTAGYTF.

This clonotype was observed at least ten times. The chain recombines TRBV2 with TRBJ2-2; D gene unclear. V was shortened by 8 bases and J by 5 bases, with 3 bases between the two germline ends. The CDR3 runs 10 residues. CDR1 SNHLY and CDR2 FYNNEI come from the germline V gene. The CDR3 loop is CASATGELFF. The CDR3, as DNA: TGTGCCAGCGCTACCGGGGAGCTGTTTTTT.